This TCR beta chain emerged from a study of regulatory T cells in long-lasting Graves disease (dated by TCRdb to the early 2020s). General notes on the study: Antithyroid drugs had been taken for less than 3 months by newly diagnosed Graves' disease patients. This study used TCR sequencing and RNA sequencing of peripheral blood to compare persistent Graves' disease patients against newly diagnosed Graves' disease patients. The study took place in China and was registered as a clinical trial. A total of 35 or so samples were covered by TCR sequencing, comprising around 13 persistent and approximately 20 newly diagnosed Graves' disease patients. The study at large found these results: Persistent Graves' disease patients showed lower TCR Shannon entropy and fewer highly expanded clones than newly diagnosed patients, suggesting clonal expansion. The authors acknowledged the small sample size as a limitation that may reduce accuracy. Persistent disease showed preferential use of TRBV28, TRBJ1-2 and TRBJ2-5, whereas newly diagnosed disease favored TRBV20-1 and TRBJ2-1. Patients with persistent disease shared more public clonotypes (fewer than 3,000) than newly diagnosed patients did (about 970). Because the primary lesion, thyroid tissue, could not be accessed, the study looked at peripheral blood alone. Sequencing and analysis were limited to the TCR beta chain.

The time point label here, explained by the study, means: newly diagnosed GD, antithyroid drugs for less than 3 months. For both TCR sequencing and RNA sequencing, RNA was extracted from PBMCs using TRIzol. The diagnosis of Graves' disease followed American Thyroid Association guidelines. Patients for the study were recruited at an endocrinology department in Xi'an, China. Each patient gave approximately 9.7 milliliters of peripheral blood, collected in an EDTA anticoagulant tube. Ficoll Paque Plus density gradient separation was used to isolate PBMCs, and no additional T cell sorting was done. An Agilent 2100 Bioanalyzer and agarose gel were used to check RNA quality, and a NanoDrop 2000 was used to measure RNA concentration. CDR1 and CDR2 are drawn from the germline V gene (reference sequence): SGHAT, FQDESV. The CDR3 goes from the cysteine to the phenylalanine over 14 residues. Only the CDR3 region is kept as DNA, spanning 42 bases read in frame from base 1.

The library was built by means of multiplex PCR. Sequencer: Illumina HiSeq 4000. TCR beta libraries were built with iRepertoire HTBI primers and Arm-PCR amplification of CDR3 regions. Before sequencing, the PCR products went through gel purification. The published analysis was carried out like this. Gene usage analysis of CDR3 amino acid clonotypes relied on the roughly 58 TRBV and 14 TRBJ segments identified across samples. COPE and FqMerger were used to merge the filtered high-quality paired reads into contigs. BLAST was used to align contigs to the IMGT TRBV, TRBD and TRBJ reference genes, and CDR3 was defined following IMGT. Any clonotype with a frequency above 0.1% was classified as a highly expanded clone. Repertoire diversity was measured by Shannon entropy, and V-J evenness by the Gini coefficient. A clonotype was considered public if more than one individual shared it. TCRdb's own reprocessing of the public reads used fastp at Q25 and MiXCR and kept productive beta chains. Each entry is one CDR3 protein sequence, shown with its most common DNA and genes. Clone size and V and J calls follow TCRdb, not the original study. The sample table holds approximately 480,000 distinct CDR3 sequences, of which roughly 17% were seen once. Together, the top ten hold more than 10% of the sample.

In this sample, this clonotype turned up many times. Its antigen has not been determined. Its ends do not fully match the called genes, so a read error is possible. The sample was also reused in another study, on T cells in Graves' hyperthyroidism and ophthalmopathy. As the second paper documents: A patient counted as having stable Graves' hyperthyroidism if no progression to ophthalmopathy occurred over 18 months of follow-up. Hyperthyroidism patients were aged 18 to 65 years and newly diagnosed, with disease duration of less than 2 months. Any patient with an uncontrolled infection, another autoimmune disease, pregnancy or lactation was excluded. Diagnoses relied on clinical symptoms, serum thyroxine and TRAb, thyroid ultrasound and orbital computed tomography. The first round of RT-PCR for the TCR CDR3 was performed with the HTBI primer set and the Qiagen OneStep RT-PCR kit. Most expanded thyroid clonotypes (frequency above 0.001) were also found in blood, which suggests that blood repertoires may mirror thyroid immune responses. In cross-validation, a model built on a 13 V-J signature told ophthalmopathy apart from stable hyperthyroidism with roughly 87% sensitivity and roughly 81% specificity, and in testing the same model reached 80%/75%. In validation, progression to ophthalmopathy was predicted by the model with 70.59% sensitivity and nearly 75% specificity, a median of roughly 6.4 months before onset. TCR V-J signatures able to tell the groups apart were searched for in a discovery cohort of 95 or so patients, of whom approximately 40 had Graves' ophthalmopathy and around 57 had stable Graves' hyperthyroidism. An independent validation cohort of 18 to 20 hyperthyroidism patients and approximately 17 patients who later progressed to ophthalmopathy tested prospective prediction of ophthalmopathy. The 100 discovery patients were divided at random into training and test sets in a 7:3 ratio. In about 6 Graves' hyperthyroidism patients, the study also compared T-cell repertoires from thyroid tissue with T-cell repertoires from blood. Once sampling was done, hyperthyroidism patients were given methimazole at a starting dose of 30 mg daily, whereas ophthalmopathy patients were given high-dose intravenous methylprednisolone. Libraries were constructed in a second round of multiplex PCR, after which size selection and purification were carried out. Paired-end sequencing of the libraries was performed with 100 bp reads on an Illumina HiSeq2000. SOAPnuke was used to process the raw data, removing reads that contained adapters or uncalled bases, had a mean Phred below 15, or lacked an exact match to the constant primer or identifier. High-quality paired reads were merged with COPE v1.2.5, and unique nucleotide sequences were defined as clonotypes. Clonotypes were aligned to IMGT TRBV, TRBD and TRBJ reference segments using MiTCR v1.1. Analysis was restricted to V-J combinations with a frequency above 0.0001, which covered 99% to 99.2% of repertoires. A TCS score was defined as the ratio between F50 (clonal expansion) and ExV (chaos), using BLOSUM62-based TCRdist between CDR3 peptides within each V-J. Welch's t-statistics and random forest reduced 450 to 600 V-J features to under 15, which were used in a naive Bayes classifier (R e1071). No statistical method was used to fix the sample size in advance, and group allocation was not hidden from the investigators. According to the paper, TCR Vbeta CDR3 sequencing was carried out on 120 to 150 peripheral blood samples, which came from fewer than 50 ophthalmopathy, 75 to 80 hyperthyroidism and roughly 17 progressor patients.

The sample consisted of peripheral blood mononuclear cells (PBMCs), taken at new diagnosis, from a patient treated with antithyroid drugs. The chain links TRBV11-1 with TRBJ2-3, with the D segment possibly TRBD1 or TRBD2, each aligning over 6 bases. The TCR was taken from a man aged 35-49 years with Graves disease. Donor details come from another sample of the same person, matched by shared clones. The CDR3 region reads CASSPRWGADTHYF. The DNA sequence is given as TGTGCCAGCAGCCCGAGATGGGGGGCAGATACGCATTATTTT.